Below, 13 T cell receptor beta chains from the same sample are listed, as sequenced in a study of shared clonotypes between healthy human individuals. Assay used: immunoSEQ multiplex PCR; TCRdb lists only in-frame clones, some missing. The sample has more than 2,000,000 clones, more than 85% seen once; the top ten hold under 0.45%. Source material: naive CD4+ T cells from PBMCs. This sample's subset: CD45RA+ positively selected. The receptor set was obtained from a man younger than 35 in good health. Some clones in this sample may be carry-over from other donors' samples.

The chain uses TRBV28 and TRBJ1-2; D uncertain. Trimming stripped 6 bases from V and 14 bases from J, with 16 bases between. The CDR3 is 11 amino acids. Germline V lookup: CDR1 MDHEN, CDR2 SYDVKM. The CDR3 DNA reads TGTGCCAGCAGAATCGACCAGGCGTATACCTTC. Translated, it gives CASRIDQAYTF.

J is TRBJ2-7 and V is TRBV7-6; no clear D gene. CDR1 SGHVS and CDR2 FNYEAQ come from the germline V gene. Deletions cut 3 bases from V and 2 bases from J, with 2 bases between. The CDR3 length is 11 residues. The DNA for the CDR3 is TGTGCCAGCAGCTTGACCTACGAGCAGTACTTC. This translates into CASSLTYEQYF.

V gene TRBV10-3 combines with J gene TRBJ1-5, with D hard to call. Germline V gene data show CDR1 as ENHRY and CDR2 as SYGVKD. CDR3 length: 14 residues. V gave up 10 bases and J gave up 5 bases, with 18 bases separating them. The CDR3 loop reads CASSQSTRYQPQHF. CDR3 DNA sequence: TGTGCCAGCAGCCAGTCGACCCGCTATCAGCCCCAGCATTTT.

J is TRBJ2-5 and V is TRBV7-2; 9 bases line up with TRBD1. Trimming removed 8 bases from V and 7 bases from J; junction bases left unmatched: 14. The CDR3 length is 15 residues. The germline V gene has CDR1 SGHTA and CDR2 FQGNSA. The chain's CDR3 is CASEDRGGSGGTQYF. The DNA for the CDR3 is TGTGCCAGCGAGGACAGGGGCGGGAGTGGTGGGACCCAGTACTTC. The whole variable domain, filled in from reference TRBV7-2 and TRBJ2-5, reads GAGVSQSPSNKVTEKGKDVELRCDPISGHTALYWYRQSLGQGLEFLIYFQGNSAPDKSGLPSDRFSAERTGGSVSTLTIQRTQQEDSAVYLCASEDRGGSGGTQYFGPGTRLLVL.

Comments on this clone: This CDR3 is also generated by other DNA sequences in the sample. The rearrangement joins TRBV9 to TRBJ2-5, with a possible D match to TRBD1 (6 bases). V lost 0 bases and J 2 bases, leaving 8 bases between the germline ends. The CDR3 is 14 amino acids. Germline values: CDR1 SGDLS, CDR2 YYNGEE. CDR3: CASSVGQGQETQYF. The DNA of the CDR3 is TGTGCCAGCAGCGTAGGTCAGGGGCAAGAGACCCAGTACTTC.

This clone has only one observation. The V and J genes are TRBV6-5 and TRBJ2-7, with 8 bases matching TRBD1. The length of the CDR3 is 16 residues. The ends lost 0 bases at V and 3 bases at J; junction bases unmatched: 7. The germline V gene has CDR1 MNHEY and CDR2 SVGAGI. The CDR3 DNA sequence: TGTGCCAGCAGTTACTCGGACAGGGCGGGCATCTACGAGCAGTACTTC. Residues: CASSYSDRAGIYEQYF.

The chain links TRBV29-1 to TRBJ2-1, with TRBD2 matching over 8 bases. V lost 5 bases, J lost 2 bases, and 5 bases stayed unmatched. The germline V gene has CDR1 SQVTM and CDR2 ANQGSEA. The CDR3 consists of 14 residues. The CDR3 region is CSVFKAGAYNEQFF. The CDR3 coding sequence is TGCAGCGTTTTCAAAGCGGGGGCCTACAATGAGCAGTTCTTC.

This chain links TRBV7-9 with TRBJ1-4; D perhaps matches TRBD1 (5 bases). The CDR3 extends over 14 amino acids. Trimming pared 1 base from V and 8 bases from J, leaving 11 bases between. Germline CDR1 reads SEHNR; CDR2 reads FQNEAQ (reference sequence). The CDR3 loop is CASSLVWGSEKLFF. The CDR3 region has the DNA TGTGCCAGCAGCTTAGTCTGGGGGAGCGAAAAACTGTTTTTT.

The chain couples TRBV7-8 to TRBJ1-3; D gene ambiguous. From germline, CDR1 is SGHVS and CDR2 FQNEAQ. Trimming removed 3 bases from V and 3 bases from J, with 3 bases in between. This CDR3 is built from 12 residues. The CDR3 spells CASSFNGNTIYF. CDR3 DNA: TGTGCCAGCAGCTTTAATGGAAACACCATATATTTT.

Note on this clone: Other DNA sequences in the same sample also yield this CDR3. The rearrangement links TRBV7-9 to TRBJ2-7, with 11 bases fitting TRBD2. Germline trimming cut 6 bases from V and 5 bases from J; bases unmatched to any gene: 3. Germline V gene sequence: CDR1 SEHNR, CDR2 FQNEAQ (reference sequence). This CDR3 region has 13 residues. The CDR3 here is CASSLAGGDEQYF. The DNA for the CDR3 is TGTGCCAGCAGTCTAGCGGGAGGCGACGAGCAGTACTTC.

In its sample, this clone was seen once. The chain links TRBV6-1 to TRBJ2-2; D is perhaps TRBD1 (6 bases). This CDR3 spans 15 amino acids. Germline CDR1 MNHNS, CDR2 SASEGT. Trimming took 4 bases from V and 3 from J, leaving 12 bases between them. Here the CDR3 reads CASSVPAGDTGELFF. The CDR3 bases are TGTGCCAGCAGTGTCCCCGCAGGGGACACCGGGGAGCTGTTTTTT.

The chain couples TRBV9 to TRBJ2-7; no reliable D call. CDR1 and CDR2 from the germline V gene are SGDLS and YYNGEE. Trimming took off 3 bases at V and 3 bases at J, with 13 bases between the two ends. The CDR3 is made up of 14 amino acids. The CDR3 DNA sequence: TGTGCCAGCAGCGCCACCCCGCAAAACTACGAGCAGTACTTC. It is translated as CASSATPQNYEQYF.

This clone was seen just once. The rearrangement uses TRBV5-1 and TRBJ2-7; D remains unclear. Germline V lookup: CDR1 SGHRS, CDR2 YFSETQ. The CDR3 runs to 14 residues. V was cut by 4 bases and J by 3 bases, with 14 bases left in between. The CDR3 reads CASSQTTGVYEQYF. Here the CDR3 DNA reads TGCGCCAGCAGCCAAACTACTGGGGTCTACGAGCAGTACTTC.